This T cell receptor beta chain was observed in a study of somatic mutations in cytotoxic T cells in rheumatoid arthritis (dated by TCRdb to 2015 to 2018). About the investigation overall: Peripheral blood (30 ml EDTA) was collected from patients immediately after diagnosis and before any treatment began. Some T-cell populations stained with V beta antibodies were sorted by flow on a FACSAria II or Sony SH800 to nearly 100% purity, with sorted V beta1+ cells additionally subjected to TCRB sequencing. Whether expanded CD8+ T-cell clones in untreated, newly diagnosed rheumatoid arthritis carry somatic mutations was the study question, and clonality was characterized with TCRB deep sequencing. For 55 to 70 rheumatoid arthritis patients and 20 or so healthy controls, TCRB deep sequencing was carried out. The median ages of the patient and control groups were essentially identical. The investigation overall reported the following: CD8+ T-cell clonality did not differ significantly between rheumatoid arthritis patients and age-matched healthy controls. An increase of CD8+ clonality with age was seen in patients (Spearman r ≈ 0.49) but not in healthy controls. No adjustment for multiple comparisons was made for the slight TRBV07 underrepresentation in patients. Viral specificity could not be ruled out by absence from virus-specific databases, and the antigen targets of the expanded CD8+ clones remained unknown. In 8 of 65 patients the largest CD8+ clone exceeded 20% of CD8+ cells, and several identical CD8+ TCRB sequences were shared between blood and synovial fluid.

Genomic DNA underwent TCRB CDR3 sequencing using the immunoSEQ assay. The published analysis was carried out like this. Only a few patient CD8+ clones larger than 1% matched published virus-specific TCRB sequences when compared against them. Nothing other than productive TCRB rearrangements was included in the analyses. A clone was defined by a unique TCRB CDR3 sequence, and clonality was computed as a productive clonality index based on Shannon entropy. To calculate repertoire overlap between two samples, the template counts of each clone were considered relative to each sample's total templates. A correlation with a Spearman r of roughly 0.66 was found between V-gene usage by flow cytometry and V-gene usage by TCRB sequencing. The immuneACCESS repertoire file appears here via TCRdb, limited to in-frame rearrangements. These files lack a portion of the clones; in checked studies, under half of the deficit traces to unresolved V genes, and the cause of the others is not known. V and J calls and clone size are copied from that table; D and trimming were computed from the DNA. This sample has around 16,000 clones in its table, and about four fifths of those were observed once. Roughly 15% of the sample comes from the top ten.

CDR1 is given as WSHSY and CDR2 as SAAADI, both from the germline V gene. Including the terminal cysteine and phenylalanine, the CDR3 comprises 14 residues. Here the CDR3 DNA is all that survives: 42 bases in frame from base 1. V and J are trimmed by 3 bases and 10 bases, and the gene matches miss 8 bases of the junction. Of note for this clone: What antigen it recognizes has not been identified. The input lacks base qualities; no much larger clone sits a single base away.

CD4+ and CD8+ cells were isolated by positive magnetic bead selection on an AutoMACS, and purity was checked by flow cytometry. After a first flow cytometry screen using a TCR V beta antibody panel, clonal expansions were characterized through TCRB deep sequencing of sorted CD8+ fractions. Ficoll-Paque PLUS density gradient separation was used to isolate peripheral blood mononuclear cells. Using Nucleospin Tissue or Tissue XS kits, DNA was extracted from CD4-enriched, CD8-enriched or PBMC samples, with quantification by a Qubit 2.0 fluorometer. This receptor was identified in an adult with rheumatoid arthritis. This chain is built from TRBV10-2 and TRBJ2-1, with TRBD2 identical over 8 junction bases. The sample taken for sequencing was CD8+ T cells sorted from blood. The encoded CDR3 is CASSDRGGEFEQFF. The DNA sequence reads TGCGCCAGCAGTGATCGGGGGGGCGAGTTCGAGCAGTTCTTC.